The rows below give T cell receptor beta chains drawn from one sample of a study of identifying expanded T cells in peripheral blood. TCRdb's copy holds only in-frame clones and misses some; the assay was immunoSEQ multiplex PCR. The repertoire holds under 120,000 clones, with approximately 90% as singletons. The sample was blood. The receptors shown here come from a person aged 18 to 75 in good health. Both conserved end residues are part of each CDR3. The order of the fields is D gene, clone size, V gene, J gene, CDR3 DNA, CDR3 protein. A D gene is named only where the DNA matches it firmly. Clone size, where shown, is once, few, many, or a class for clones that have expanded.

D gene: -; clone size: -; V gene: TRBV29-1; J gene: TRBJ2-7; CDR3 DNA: TGCAGCGTCTCCTTCTTGAGCGGTGTACCCTACGAGCAGTACTTC; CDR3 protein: CSVSFLSGVPYEQYF
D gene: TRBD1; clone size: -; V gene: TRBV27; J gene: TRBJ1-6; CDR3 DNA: TGTGCCAGCAGTTTCGACAGGGGACGGTCCTATAATTCACCCCTCCACTTT; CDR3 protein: CASSFDRGRSYNSPLHF
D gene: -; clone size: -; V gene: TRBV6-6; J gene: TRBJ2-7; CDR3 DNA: TGTGCCAGCAGTGCCAATGGAGTTTACGAGCAGTACTTC; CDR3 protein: CASSANGVYEQYF
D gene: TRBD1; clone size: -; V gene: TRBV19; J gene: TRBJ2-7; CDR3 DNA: TGTGCCAGTAGTTCGACAGGGACCTCCTACGAGCAGTACTTC; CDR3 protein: CASSSTGTSYEQYF
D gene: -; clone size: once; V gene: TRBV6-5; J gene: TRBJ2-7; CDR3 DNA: TGTGCCAGCAGGGGGGGTTCTCGCGAGCAGTACTTC; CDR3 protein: CASRGGSREQYF
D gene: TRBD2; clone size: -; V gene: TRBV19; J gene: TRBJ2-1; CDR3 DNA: TGTGCCAGTAGTACCCTAGCGGGGGGGCCGGTTAAGCAGTTCTTC; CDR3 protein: CASSTLAGGPVKQFF
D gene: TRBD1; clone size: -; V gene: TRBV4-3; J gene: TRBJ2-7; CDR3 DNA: TGCGCCAGCAGCCAAGATGCAACAGGGGGCTACGAGCAGTACTTC; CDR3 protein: CASSQDATGGYEQYF
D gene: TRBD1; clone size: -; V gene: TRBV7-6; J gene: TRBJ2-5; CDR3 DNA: TGTGCCAGCAGCTTAGGACAGGGGGTCGGGCAGTACTTC; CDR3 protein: CASSLGQGVGQYF
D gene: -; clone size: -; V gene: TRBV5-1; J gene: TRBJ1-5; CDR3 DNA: TGCGCCAGCAGCTGGGGTCCAGGGAATCAGCCCCAGCATTTT; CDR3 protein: CASSWGPGNQPQHF
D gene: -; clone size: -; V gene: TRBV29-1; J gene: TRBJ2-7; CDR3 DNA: TGCAGCGTTGAAGGGGCGCGGGGCGAGCAGTACTTC; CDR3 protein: CSVEGARGEQYF
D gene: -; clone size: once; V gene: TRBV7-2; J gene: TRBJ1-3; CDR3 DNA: TGTGCCAGCAGCCCAAGTCGGTACTCTGGAAACACCATATATTTT; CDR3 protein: CASSPSRYSGNTIYF
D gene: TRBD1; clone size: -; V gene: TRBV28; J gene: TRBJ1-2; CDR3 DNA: TGTGCCAGCAGTGCAGGACAGGGGGGCGGCTACACCTTC; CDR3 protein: CASSAGQGGGYTF
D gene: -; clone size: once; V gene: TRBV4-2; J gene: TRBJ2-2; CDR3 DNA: TGTGCCAGCAGCCAAGGGCGGCCCGCGAACACCGGGGAGCTGTTTTTT; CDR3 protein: CASSQGRPANTGELFF
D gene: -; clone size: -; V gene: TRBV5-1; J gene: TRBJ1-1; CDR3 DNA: TGCGCCAGCAGCCCTGACACAACCGAGAACACTGAAGCTTTCTTT; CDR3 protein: CASSPDTTENTEAFF
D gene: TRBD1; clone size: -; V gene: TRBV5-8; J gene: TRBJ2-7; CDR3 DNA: TGTGCCAGCAGCTTCCTTAGCAACAGGGGCACCTACGAGCAGTACTTC; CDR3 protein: CASSFLSNRGTYEQYF
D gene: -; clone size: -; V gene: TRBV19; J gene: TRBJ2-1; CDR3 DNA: TGTGCCAGTAGTATAGTCCCGGGTCTCCCATACAATGAGCAGTTCTTC; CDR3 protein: CASSIVPGLPYNEQFF
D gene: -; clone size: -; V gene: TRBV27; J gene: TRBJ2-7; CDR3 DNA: TGTGCCAGCAGTCCCGTTTGGGGGGGGGCAACCTACGAGCAGTACTTC; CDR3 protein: CASSPVWGGATYEQYF
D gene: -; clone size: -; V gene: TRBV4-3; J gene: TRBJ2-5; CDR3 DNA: TGCGCCAGCAGCCAAGATCTCCCTAGCCGTGAGACCCAGTACTTC; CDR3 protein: CASSQDLPSRETQYF
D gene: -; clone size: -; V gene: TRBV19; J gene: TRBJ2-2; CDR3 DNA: TGTGCCAGTAGTATATCCCCTTGGTCGGGTACCCACCGCGCCGGGGAGCTGTTTTTT; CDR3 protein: CASSISPWSGTHRAGELFF
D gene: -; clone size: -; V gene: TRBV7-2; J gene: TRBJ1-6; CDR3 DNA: TGTGCCAGCAGCTTAGCGTTAAAATCACCCCTCCACTTT; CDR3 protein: CASSLALKSPLHF
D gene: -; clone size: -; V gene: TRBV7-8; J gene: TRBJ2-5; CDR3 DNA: TGTGCCAGCAGCTTAGCGGAGGTCCAAGAGACCCAGTACTTC; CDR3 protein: CASSLAEVQETQYF
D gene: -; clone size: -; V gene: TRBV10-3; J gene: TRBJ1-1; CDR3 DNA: TGTGCCATCAGTGAGCCGGGGGGCCGGGGGGGCACTGAAGCTTTCTTT; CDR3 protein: CAISEPGGRGGTEAFF
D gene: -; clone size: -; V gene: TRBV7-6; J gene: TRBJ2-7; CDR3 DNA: TGTGCCAGCAGCTTAGGAGCAGGCCAGAGCTCCTACGAGCAGTACTTC; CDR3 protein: CASSLGAGQSSYEQYF
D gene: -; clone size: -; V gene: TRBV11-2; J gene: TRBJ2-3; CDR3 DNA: TGTGCCAGCAGCTTTCTAAGGGATACTAGCACAGATACGCAGTATTTT; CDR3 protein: CASSFLRDTSTDTQYF
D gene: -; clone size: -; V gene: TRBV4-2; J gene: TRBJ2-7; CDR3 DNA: TGTGCCAGCAGCCAAGATAGAAGGGGTTTTAACGAGCAGTACTTC; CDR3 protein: CASSQDRRGFNEQYF
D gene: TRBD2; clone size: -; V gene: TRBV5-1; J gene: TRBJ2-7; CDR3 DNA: TGCGCCAGCTGTCCTGGGGGGGGACCCTACGAGCAGTACTTC; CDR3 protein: CASCPGGGPYEQYF
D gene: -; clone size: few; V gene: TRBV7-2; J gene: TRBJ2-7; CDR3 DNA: TGTGCCAGCAGCTTAACATCGCCCCACTACGAGCAGTACTTC; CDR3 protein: CASSLTSPHYEQYF
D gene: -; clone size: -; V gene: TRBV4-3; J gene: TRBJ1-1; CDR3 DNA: TGCGCCAGCAGCCAAGATCATGCGGGAGGGCGCGACACTGAAGCTTTCTTT; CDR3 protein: CASSQDHAGGRDTEAFF
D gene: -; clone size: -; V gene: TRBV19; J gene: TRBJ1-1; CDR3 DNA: TGTGCCAGTAGTATTCAAGGTTACACTGAAGCTTTCTTT; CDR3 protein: CASSIQGYTEAFF
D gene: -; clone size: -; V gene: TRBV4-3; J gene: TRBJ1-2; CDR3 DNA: TGCGCCAGCAGCCAAGATTTTTCGGCCGTCCTGGGGTATGGCTACACCTTC; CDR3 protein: CASSQDFSAVLGYGYTF
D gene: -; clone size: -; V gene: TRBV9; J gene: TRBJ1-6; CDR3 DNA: TGTGCCAGCAGCGTCAATGGGGCAGATTTTCGCTATAATTCACCCCTCCACTTT; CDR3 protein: CASSVNGADFRYNSPLHF
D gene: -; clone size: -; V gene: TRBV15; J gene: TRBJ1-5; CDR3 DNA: TGTGCCACCAGCAGAGATTCGGGAGGCGCCGGGCAGCCCCAGCATTTT; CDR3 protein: CATSRDSGGAGQPQHF
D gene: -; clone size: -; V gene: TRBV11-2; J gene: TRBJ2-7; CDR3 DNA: TGTGCCAGCAGCGGAGGGGGTTACGAGCAGTACTTC; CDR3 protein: CASSGGGYEQYF
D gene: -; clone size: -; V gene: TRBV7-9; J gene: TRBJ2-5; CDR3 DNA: TGTGCCAGCAGCTTAGCCGCCGGGACCCAGTACTTC; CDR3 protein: CASSLAAGTQYF
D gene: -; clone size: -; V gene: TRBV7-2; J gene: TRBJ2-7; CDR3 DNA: TGTGCCAGCAGTCCCTCAGGAGCGCAAACCTACGAGCAGTACTTC; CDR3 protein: CASSPSGAQTYEQYF
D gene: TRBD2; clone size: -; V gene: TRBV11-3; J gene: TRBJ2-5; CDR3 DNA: TGTGCCAGCAGCTCGGGCCGGGGACTAGCGGGAACCCAAGAGACCCAGTACTTC; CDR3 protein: CASSSGRGLAGTQETQYF
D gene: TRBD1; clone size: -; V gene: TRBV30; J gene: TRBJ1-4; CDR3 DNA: TGTGCCTGGAGTCCTCCGGGACAGGGAGATGAAAAACTGTTTTTT; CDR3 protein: CAWSPPGQGDEKLFF
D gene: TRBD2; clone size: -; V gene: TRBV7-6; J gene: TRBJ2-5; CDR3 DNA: TGTGCCAGCAGCCCCCGGCTGCGGGGGAAATCTCCAGAGACCCAGTACTTC; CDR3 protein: CASSPRLRGKSPETQYF
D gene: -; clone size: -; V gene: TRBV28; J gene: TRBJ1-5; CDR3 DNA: TGTGCCAGCAGTTTATACCGGGATCGCGGCCAGCATTTT; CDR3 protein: CASSLYRDRGQHF
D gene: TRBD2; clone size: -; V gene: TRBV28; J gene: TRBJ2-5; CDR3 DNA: TGTGCCAGCAGTTTAGGTGTCCGGTCGGGCACGGGGGGGCAAGAGACCCAGTACTTC; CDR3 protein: CASSLGVRSGTGGQETQYF
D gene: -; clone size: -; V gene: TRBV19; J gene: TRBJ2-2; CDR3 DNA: TGTGCCAGTAGTATAGCTGGATGGGCGGGAACCGGGGAGCTGTTTTTT; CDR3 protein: CASSIAGWAGTGELFF
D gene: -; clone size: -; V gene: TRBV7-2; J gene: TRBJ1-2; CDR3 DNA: TGTGCCAGCAGCTCGGGACCGACGGGAATCCAGACCTACACCTTC; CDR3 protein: CASSSGPTGIQTYTF
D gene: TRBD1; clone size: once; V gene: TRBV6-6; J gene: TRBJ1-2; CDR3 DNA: TGTGCCAGCAGAGTGGACAGGGGCATTTATGGCTACACCTTC; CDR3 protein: CASRVDRGIYGYTF
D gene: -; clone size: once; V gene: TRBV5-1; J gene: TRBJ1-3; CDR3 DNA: TGCGCCAGCAGTAAAATGGATGGCGGGAACACCATATATTTT; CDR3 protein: CASSKMDGGNTIYF
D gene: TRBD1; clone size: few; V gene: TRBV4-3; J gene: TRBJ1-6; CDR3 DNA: TGCGCCAGCAGCCAACAGGACAGGGGTAATTCACCCCTCCACTTT; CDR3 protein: CASSQQDRGNSPLHF
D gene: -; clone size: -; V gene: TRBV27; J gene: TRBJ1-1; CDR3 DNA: TGTGCCAGCAGTTTATACGGGGAAGGGACTGAAGCTTTCTTT; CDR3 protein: CASSLYGEGTEAFF
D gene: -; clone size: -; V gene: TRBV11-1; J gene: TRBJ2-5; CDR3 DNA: TGTGCCAGCAGCCCCGGGCCCACGGGGGAGACCCAGTACTTC; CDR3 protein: CASSPGPTGETQYF
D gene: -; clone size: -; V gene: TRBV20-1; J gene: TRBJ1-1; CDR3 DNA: TGCAGTGCTACCGAACAAAGACAGGCTTTCTTT; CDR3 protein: CSATEQRQAFF
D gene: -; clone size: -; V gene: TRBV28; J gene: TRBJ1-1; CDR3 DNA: TGTGCCAGCAGTTTGGGAAATACTGAAGCTTTCTTT; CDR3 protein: CASSLGNTEAFF
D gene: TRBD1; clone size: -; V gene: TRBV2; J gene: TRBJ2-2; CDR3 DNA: TGTGCCAGGGGAAACAGGGGGCGAGCCGGGGAGCTGTTTTTT; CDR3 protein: CARGNRGRAGELFF